The 5 T cell receptor beta chains below all came from one sample that was sequenced in a study of cytomegalovirus exposure and HLA in healthy donors. PCR amplification relied on 60 Vbeta primers (plus 13 Jbeta primers). Data came from immunoSEQ multiplex PCR; TCRdb stores just in-frame clones and leaves some out. The table has 200,000 or so clones, 82% seen once. The sequenced sample consisted of PBMCs. The receptor set was obtained from a woman aged 50 to 60 in good health and CMV-seropositive.

V is TRBV11-2 and J is TRBJ1-1, with 9 bases fitting TRBD1. The V segment lost 6 bases and the J segment 8 bases; nucleotides outside the gene matches: 13. Germline-derived CDR1 and CDR2 are SGHAT and FQNNGV. The CDR3 is made up of 15 amino acids. CDR3 sequence reads: CASRTAGTGNGEAFF. In nucleotides, the CDR3 is TGTGCCAGCAGGACTGCCGGGACAGGGAATGGGGAAGCTTTCTTT.

The rearrangement joins TRBV7-3 to TRBJ2-1; 10 nucleotides align to TRBD2. Germline assignment: CDR1 SGHTA and CDR2 FQGTGA. V dropped 5 bases and J dropped 10; count of bases not matched to a gene: 11. This CDR3 has 15 residues. The CDR3 region is CASSPRLAGGGEQFF. Here the CDR3 DNA reads TGTGCCAGCAGCCCCCGATTAGCGGGAGGCGGGGAGCAGTTCTTC.

This chain connects TRBV28 to TRBJ1-3; D uncertain. The CDR3 runs 13 residues. Trimming removed 6 bases at V and 4 bases at J, with 10 bases between. Per germline, CDR1 MDHEN and CDR2 SYDVKM. CDR3 protein: CASRNHGGNTIYF. DNA for the CDR3: TGTGCCAGCAGAAATCATGGCGGAAACACCATATATTTT.

The V call is TRBV30, the J call TRBJ2-7; D gene ambiguous. Trimming removed 1 base from V and 0 bases from J, with 4 bases in between. Germline CDR1 GTSNPN, CDR2 SVGIG (reference sequence). The CDR3 totals 12 residues. CDR3 protein: CAWSAFSYEQYF. CDR3 sequence (DNA): TGTGCCTGGAGTGCGTTCTCCTACGAGCAGTACTTC.

The chain has TRBV6-5 and TRBJ1-4; no reliable D call. This CDR3 contains 14 residues. The V and J ends lost 2 bases and 3 bases respectively, with 7 bases between them. Germline CDR1 is MNHEY and CDR2 is SVGAGI. DNA for the CDR3: TGTGCCAGCAGTTACGGAGGGTCTAATGAAAAACTGTTTTTT. Translation: CASSYGGSNEKLFF.